A selection of T cell receptor beta chains follows, all from one sample in a study of cytomegalovirus exposure and HLA in healthy donors. Method: immunoSEQ multiplex PCR; TCRdb's copy keeps in-frame clones and lacks some. Seen here are tens of thousands of clones, about 76% observed once, and the top ten hold 10%. The sequencing sample was made of PBMCs. These receptors all come from a man younger than 45 in good health and CMV-seropositive. CDR3s include the opening cysteine and the closing phenylalanine or tryptophan. The D gene is left open where the match is weak. Some rows have no size entry. The others give once, few or many, or a class for an expanded clone.

v_gene	abundance	j_gene	len	d_gene	CDR3aa	CDR3nt
TRBV7-6	.	TRBJ1-3	15	.	CASSLVGGNKDTIYF	TGTGCCAGCAGCTTAGTCGGGGGGAATAAGGACACCATATATTTT
TRBV5-6	.	TRBJ2-7	17	.	CASSFFFKQKAAYEQYF	TGTGCCAGCAGCTTTTTTTTCAAGCAGAAGGCGGCATACGAGCAGTACTTC
TRBV27	.	TRBJ2-7	19	TRBD2	CASSLSSASFSSGGHEQYF	TGTGCCAGCAGTTTATCTTCAGCGTCTTTCTCTAGCGGGGGTCACGAGCAGTACTTC
TRBV30	.	TRBJ2-5	15	TRBD1	CAWSPGTGVLETQYF	TGTGCCTGGAGTCCTGGGACAGGGGTACTGGAGACCCAGTACTTC
TRBV10-3	.	TRBJ1-1	15	TRBD1	CAIRGTGGINTEAFF	TGTGCCATCAGGGGGACAGGCGGGATAAACACTGAAGCTTTCTTT
TRBV7-9	.	TRBJ2-7	16	.	CASSLAGRVSSYEQYF	TGTGCCAGCAGCTTAGCTGGCAGGGTAAGCTCCTACGAGCAGTACTTC
TRBV5-5	.	TRBJ2-1	17	.	CASSPRGGSLTYNEQFF	TGTGCCAGCAGCCCCCGTGGGGGGTCGTTGACCTACAATGAGCAGTTCTTC
TRBV6-1	.	TRBJ1-5	13	.	CASILSGNQPQHF	TGTGCCAGCATTCTGTCGGGAAATCAGCCCCAGCATTTT
TRBV29-1	.	TRBJ1-1	12	TRBD1	CSVEDRGTEAFF	TGCAGCGTTGAAGACAGGGGGACTGAAGCTTTCTTT
TRBV7-9	.	TRBJ2-3	15	TRBD1	CASSPDRVNTDTQYF	TGTGCCAGCAGCCCCGACAGGGTGAACACAGATACGCAGTATTTT
TRBV7-8	.	TRBJ1-2	14	TRBD1	CASSLGGQGGGYTF	TGTGCCAGCAGCTTAGGGGGACAGGGGGGCGGCTACACCTTC
TRBV6-6	few	TRBJ1-2	13	TRBD1	CASSYLGQGGYTF	TGTGCCAGCAGTTACCTGGGACAGGGCGGCTACACCTTC
TRBV19	.	TRBJ2-2	17	TRBD2	CATTRDSGGVYTGELFF	TGTGCCACCACCAGGGATAGCGGGGGGGTCTACACCGGGGAGCTGTTTTTT
TRBV30	.	TRBJ2-2	16	TRBD2	CAWIGGAGGDTGELFF	TGTGCCTGGATTGGGGGGGCGGGGGGCGACACCGGGGAGCTGTTTTTT
TRBV27	.	TRBJ1-6	15	.	CASSLSAGVGSPLHF	TGTGCCAGCAGTTTATCGGCAGGGGTCGGTTCACCCCTCCACTTT
TRBV9	.	TRBJ1-2	15	.	CASSVDGSVNYGYTF	TGTGCCAGCAGCGTAGATGGGAGCGTTAACTATGGCTACACCTTC
TRBV29-1	.	TRBJ2-5	12	.	CSGGRLGETQYF	TGCAGCGGCGGACGACTAGGGGAGACCCAGTACTTC
TRBV10-3	.	TRBJ1-1	14	TRBD1	CAIKNAAGGVEAFF	TGTGCCATCAAAAACGCGGCAGGGGGTGTTGAAGCTTTCTTT
TRBV4-3	few	TRBJ1-1	13	TRBD1	CASSYRDRSEAFF	TGCGCCAGCAGCTATAGGGACAGGTCTGAAGCTTTCTTT
TRBV5-8	few	TRBJ1-5	15	.	CASSAGRTFNQPQHF	TGTGCCAGCAGCGCGGGACGGACCTTCAATCAGCCCCAGCATTTT
TRBV4-1	.	TRBJ1-5	15	.	CASSRGPDSNQPQHF	TGCGCCAGCAGCCGGGGGCCTGATAGCAATCAGCCCCAGCATTTT
TRBV5-4	.	TRBJ2-3	13	.	CASSVSSTDTQYF	TGTGCCAGCAGCGTATCTAGCACAGATACGCAGTATTTT
TRBV6-5	.	TRBJ1-1	15	.	CASSPNGTPNTEAFF	TGTGCCAGCAGTCCGAACGGGACACCGAACACTGAAGCTTTCTTT
TRBV4-3	.	TRBJ2-1	16	.	CASSNLNRKTNNEQFF	TGCGCCAGCAGTAATCTCAACAGAAAAACCAACAATGAGCAGTTCTTC
TRBV29-1	.	TRBJ1-2	15	.	CSVEDLTVINYGYTF	TGCAGCGTTGAAGATCTGACAGTGATAAACTATGGCTACACCTTC
TRBV5-1	.	TRBJ2-7	17	TRBD1	CASSLTNPGQGGSEQYF	TGCGCCAGCAGCCTAACAAACCCGGGACAGGGAGGCTCCGAGCAGTACTTC
TRBV7-9	.	TRBJ2-2	14	.	CSSSQDSYTGELFF	TGTTCCAGCAGCCAGGACAGCTACACCGGGGAGCTGTTTTTT
TRBV29-1	.	TRBJ2-2	15	TRBD1	CSVQPSDRGAGELFF	TGCAGCGTTCAACCCTCGGACAGGGGGGCCGGGGAGCTGTTTTTT
TRBV6-1	.	TRBJ2-7	12	.	CASTLADGAPNF	TGTGCCAGCACCTTAGCGGACGGAGCTCCGAACTTC
TRBV5-1	few	TRBJ2-1	15	TRBD2	CASSNGGTSYNEQFF	TGCGCCAGCAGCAACGGGGGGACCTCCTACAATGAGCAGTTCTTC
TRBV6-5	.	TRBJ2-7	13	.	CATTGGPSYEQYF	TGTGCCACCACCGGAGGGCCCTCCTACGAGCAGTACTTC
TRBV5-1	.	TRBJ1-6	14	.	CASSLQVDNSPLHF	TGCGCCAGCAGCTTGCAGGTCGATAATTCACCCCTCCACTTT
TRBV6-5	.	TRBJ2-5	13	TRBD2	CASTPGLVETQYF	TGTGCCAGCACCCCCGGACTAGTGGAGACCCAGTACTTC
TRBV28	.	TRBJ1-2	12	.	CASSGTTYGYTF	TGTGCCAGCTCCGGGACAACCTATGGCTACACCTTC
TRBV5-1	.	TRBJ2-2	16	TRBD2	CASSSNSGGAPGELFF	TGCGCCAGCAGCTCTAATAGCGGGGGGGCCCCCGGGGAGCTGTTTTTT
TRBV9	.	TRBJ2-2	16	TRBD2	CASSVFAGGNTGELFF	TGTGCCAGCAGCGTATTTGCGGGGGGTAACACCGGGGAGCTGTTTTTT
TRBV9	.	TRBJ1-5	13	TRBD1	CASSRQGDQPQHF	TGTGCCAGCAGCAGACAGGGCGACCAGCCCCAGCATTTT
TRBV29-1	medium-sized	TRBJ1-1	15	TRBD1	CSVEGSQGARTEAFF	TGCAGCGTTGAAGGTTCACAGGGGGCGCGGACTGAAGCTTTCTTT
TRBV6-1	few	TRBJ2-7	16	.	CASSEWEPSTLYEQYF	TGTGCCAGCAGTGAATGGGAGCCCTCAACTCTATACGAGCAGTACTTC
TRBV6-6	.	TRBJ2-7	16	TRBD2	CASSYPTSGGLGEQYF	TGTGCCAGCAGTTACCCGACTAGCGGGGGGCTTGGCGAGCAGTACTTC
TRBV5-4	.	TRBJ2-3	16	TRBD2	CASSLALAGFYNTQYF	TGTGCCAGCAGCTTGGCGCTAGCGGGGTTCTACAATACGCAGTATTTT
TRBV19	.	TRBJ2-1	15	.	CASSMWQVGGNEQFF	TGTGCCAGTAGTATGTGGCAGGTCGGTGGAAATGAGCAGTTCTTC
TRBV10-3	few	TRBJ1-4	13	TRBD1	CAISGDSNEKLFF	TGTGCCATCAGTGGGGACAGCAATGAAAAACTGTTTTTT
TRBV27	.	TRBJ1-1	13	.	CASSLNWAGGAFF	TGTGCCAGCAGTCTGAATTGGGCAGGAGGAGCTTTCTTT
TRBV27	.	TRBJ2-7	14	.	CASMDTLSSYEQYF	TGTGCCAGCATGGACACTTTGAGCTCCTACGAGCAGTACTTC
TRBV6-1	once	TRBJ2-7	15	TRBD1	CASTLGQGGSYEQYF	TGTGCCAGCACCCTTGGACAGGGTGGGTCCTACGAGCAGTACTTC
TRBV7-9	.	TRBJ1-2	16	.	CASSLAGAAKSDGYTF	TGTGCCAGCAGCTTAGCGGGGGCCGCGAAGTCCGATGGCTACACCTTC
TRBV7-9	.	TRBJ1-1	14	.	CASSLGLSPGEAFF	TGTGCCAGCAGCTTAGGACTGTCACCGGGTGAAGCTTTCTTT
TRBV7-7	few	TRBJ1-5	17	.	CASNREGIPSSNQPQHF	TGTGCTAGCAACAGGGAGGGGATCCCCTCTAGCAATCAGCCCCAGCATTTT
TRBV5-4	.	TRBJ2-5	16	TRBD1	CASSLVGRGNQETQYF	TGTGCCAGCAGCTTGGTTGGCAGGGGGAACCAAGAGACCCAGTACTTC
TRBV10-3	.	TRBJ1-5	15	.	CAISENTGGNQPQHF	TGTGCCATCAGTGAGAACACAGGAGGCAATCAGCCCCAGCATTTT
TRBV19	.	TRBJ1-1	12	.	CASSIGLTEAFF	TGTGCCAGTAGTATAGGTTTAACTGAAGCTTTCTTT
TRBV19	.	TRBJ2-1	16	.	CASSMGDRGLYNEQFF	TGTGCCAGTAGTATGGGAGACCGTGGCCTTTACAATGAGCAGTTCTTC